This T cell receptor beta chain came from a study of early T cells in non-severe SARS-CoV-2 infection. The CDR3 runs 15 residues. Germline trimming cut 5 bases from V and 8 bases from J; bases unmatched to any gene: 12. Each CDR3 protein gets one entry after TCRdb re-called the 5' RACE reads with MiXCR. The table includes around 29,000 distinct CDR3 sequences, approximately 5.3% detected once. Specimen: whole blood. This rearrangement joins TRBV12-3 or TRBV12-4 to TRBJ1-1; 9 nucleotides line up with TRBD1. This TCR was recovered from an adult who was a healthcare worker with PCR-confirmed SARS-CoV-2 infection or an uninfected control (not recorded which). CDR3 sequence: CASSTPTGGLAEAFF. The CDR3 DNA is TGTGCCAGCAGTACTCCGACAGGGGGACTGGCGGAAGCTTTCTTT.